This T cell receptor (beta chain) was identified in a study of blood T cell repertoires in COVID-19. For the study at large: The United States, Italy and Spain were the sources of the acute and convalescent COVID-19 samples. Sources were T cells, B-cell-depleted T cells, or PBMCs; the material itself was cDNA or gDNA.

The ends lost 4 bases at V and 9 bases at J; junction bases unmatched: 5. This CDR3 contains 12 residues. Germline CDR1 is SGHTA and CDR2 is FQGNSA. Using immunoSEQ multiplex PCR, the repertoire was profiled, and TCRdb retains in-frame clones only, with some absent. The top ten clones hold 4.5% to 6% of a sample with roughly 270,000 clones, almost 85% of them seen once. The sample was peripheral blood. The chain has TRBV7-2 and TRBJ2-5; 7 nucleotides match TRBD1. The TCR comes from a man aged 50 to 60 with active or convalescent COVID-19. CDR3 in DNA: TGTGCCAGCAGCTGGGACAGTTTAGCCCAGTACTTC. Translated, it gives CASSWDSLAQYF.